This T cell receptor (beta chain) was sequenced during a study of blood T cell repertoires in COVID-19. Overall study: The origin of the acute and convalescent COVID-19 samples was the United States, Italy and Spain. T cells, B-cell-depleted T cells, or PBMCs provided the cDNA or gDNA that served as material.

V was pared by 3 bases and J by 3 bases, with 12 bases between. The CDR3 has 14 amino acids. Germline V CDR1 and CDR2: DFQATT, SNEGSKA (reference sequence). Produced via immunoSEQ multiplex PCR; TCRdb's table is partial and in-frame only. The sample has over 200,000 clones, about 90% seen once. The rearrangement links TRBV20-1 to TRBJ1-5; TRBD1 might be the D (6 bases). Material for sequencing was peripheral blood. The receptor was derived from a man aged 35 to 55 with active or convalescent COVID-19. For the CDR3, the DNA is TGCAGTGCTAGTATTGGGACATTCAATCAGCCCCAGCATTTT. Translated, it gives CSASIGTFNQPQHF.